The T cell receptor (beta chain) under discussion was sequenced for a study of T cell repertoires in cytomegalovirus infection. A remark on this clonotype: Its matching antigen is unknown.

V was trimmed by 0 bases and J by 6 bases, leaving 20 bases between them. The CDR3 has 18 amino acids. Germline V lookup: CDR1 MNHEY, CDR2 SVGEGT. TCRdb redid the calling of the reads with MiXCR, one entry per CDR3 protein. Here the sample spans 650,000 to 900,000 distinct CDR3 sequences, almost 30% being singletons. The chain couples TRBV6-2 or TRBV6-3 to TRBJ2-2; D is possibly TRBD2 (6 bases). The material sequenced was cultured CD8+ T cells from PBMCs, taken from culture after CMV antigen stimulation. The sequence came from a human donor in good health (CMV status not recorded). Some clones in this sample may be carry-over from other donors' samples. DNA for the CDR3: TGTGCCAGCAGTTACTCCACGGCGGAGGGGCGGAAGGCCGGGGAGCTGTTTTTT. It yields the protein CASSYSTAEGRKAGELFF.